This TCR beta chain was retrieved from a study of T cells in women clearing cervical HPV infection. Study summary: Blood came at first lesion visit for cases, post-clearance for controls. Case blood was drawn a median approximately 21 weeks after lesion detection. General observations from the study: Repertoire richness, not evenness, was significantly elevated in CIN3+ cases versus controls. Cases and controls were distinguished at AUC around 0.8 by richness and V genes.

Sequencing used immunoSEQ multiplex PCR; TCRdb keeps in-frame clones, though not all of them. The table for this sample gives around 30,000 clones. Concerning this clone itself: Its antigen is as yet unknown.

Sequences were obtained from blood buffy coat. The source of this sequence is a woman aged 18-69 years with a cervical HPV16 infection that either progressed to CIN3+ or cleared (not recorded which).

CDR3 region: CASSSTGTETQYF. CDR3 DNA (partial): TGTGCCAGCTCGTCGACAGGGACAGAGACC. The chain recombines TRBV18 with TRBJ2-5; TRBD1 agrees at 7 bases. The CDR3 end is not reached by the read, which stops 3 residues before it; the germline J gene fills it in. CDR1 and CDR2 from the germline V gene are KGHSH and LQKENI. CDR3 length: 13 residues. Trimming took 6 bases from V and 4 from J; bases not matched to a gene: 5. The variable domain in full, with the rest retrieved from reference TRBV18 and TRBJ2-5, is NAGVMQNPRHLVRRRGQEARLRCSPMKGHSHVYWYRQLPEEGLKFMVYLQKENIIDESGMPKERFSAEFPKEGPSILRIQQVVRGDSAAYFCASSSTGTETQYFGPGTRLLVL.